The clone carrying this T cell receptor (beta chain) has a single count. What it binds is not known. Through a sample-barcoded 5' primer and a J-beta primer mix, a second PCR was run for 7 to 11 cycles. Every sample returned 3 million or more CDR3-containing paired-end reads. TCRdb passed the 5' RACE reads through MiXCR, listing each CDR3 protein once. Of 1,500,000 or so distinct CDR3 sequences detected, around 40% appear once; the ten largest clones hold about 4%. The record originates from a study of blood T cells in healthy people across ages. Study background: There was about one barcoded beta molecule captured by template switching per two T cells.

CDR1 is SGHTA and CDR2 is FQGNSA in the germline V gene. Between the trimmed V and J ends, which lost 1 base and 8 bases, there was a span of 12 bases. The CDR3 is made up of 14 amino acids. Broader study findings: Possibly, changes in expanded clonotypes were confounded because donor CMV status was unknown.

Donors ranged from roughly 6 to 100 years old and were healthy Caucasians in Russia. This chain links TRBV7-2 with TRBJ1-3; no firm D call. What was sequenced was blood. This TCR came from a woman aged 18-29 years in good health. The CDR3 DNA reads TGTGCCAGCAGCTTAGGGGCCATCCGGGACACCATATATTTT. It is translated as CASSLGAIRDTIYF. Full variable domain (outside the CDR3, taken from reference TRBV7-2 and TRBJ1-3): GAGVSQSPSNKVTEKGKDVELRCDPISGHTALYWYRQSLGQGLEFLIYFQGNSAPDKSGLPSDRFSAERTGGSVSTLTIQRTQQEDSAVYLCASSLGAIRDTIYFGEGSWLTVV.